What follows describes a single T cell receptor beta chain. This specimen belongs to a study of blood T cell repertoires in COVID-19. There are 14 residues in the CDR3. Deletions cut 5 bases from V and 4 bases from J, with 15 bases between. Germline V gene lookup returns CDR1 SGHRS and CDR2 YFSETQ. Measured with immunoSEQ multiplex PCR; TCRdb has only the in-frame clones, and not every one. The top ten clones hold around 30% of a sample with 200,000 to 300,000 clones, 80% to 85% of them seen once. The sample consisted of peripheral blood. The rearrangement uses TRBV5-1 and TRBJ2-5, with a tentative D call TRBD1 (6 bases). This receptor was obtained from a man between 35 and 55 years old with acute or convalescent COVID-19. The CDR3 DNA sequence: TGCGCCAGCAGGTTGATTGTAGGGGGAGAGACCCAGTACTTC. Protein sequence: CASRLIVGGETQYF.